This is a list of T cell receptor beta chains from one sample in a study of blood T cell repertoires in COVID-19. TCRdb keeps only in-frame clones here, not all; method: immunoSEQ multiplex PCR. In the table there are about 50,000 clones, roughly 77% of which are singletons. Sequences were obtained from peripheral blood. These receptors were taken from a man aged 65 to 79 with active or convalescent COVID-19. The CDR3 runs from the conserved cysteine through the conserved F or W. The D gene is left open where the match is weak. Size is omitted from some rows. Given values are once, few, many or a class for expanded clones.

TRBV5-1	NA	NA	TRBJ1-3	CASRQQSSGNTIYF	TGCGCCAGCCGGCAACAGAGCTCTGGAAACACCATATATTTT
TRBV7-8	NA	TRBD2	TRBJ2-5	CASSPTSLAQETQYF	TGTGCCAGCAGCCCCACTTCACTAGCGCAAGAGACCCAGTACTTC
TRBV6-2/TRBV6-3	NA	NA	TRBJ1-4	CASSLLPPGRNEKLFF	TGTGCCAGCAGCCTACTACCCCCGGGTCGGAATGAAAAACTGTTTTTT
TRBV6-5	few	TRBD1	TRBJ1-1	CASSYRAGGLTEAFF	TGTGCCAGCAGTTACCGGGCAGGGGGCTTGACTGAAGCTTTCTTT
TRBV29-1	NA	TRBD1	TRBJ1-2	CSVRTITSRDSNGYTF	TGCAGCGTCCGAACTATAACGTCCCGGGACAGTAATGGCTACACCTTC
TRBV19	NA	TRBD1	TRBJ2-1	CASSLDRVPYNEQFF	TGTGCCAGTAGTTTAGACAGGGTACCTTACAATGAGCAGTTCTTC
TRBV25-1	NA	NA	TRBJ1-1	CASSDTGRGTEAFF	TGTGCCAGCAGTGATACTGGAAGGGGGACTGAAGCTTTCTTT
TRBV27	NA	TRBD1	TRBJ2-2	CASRRDTGGWNTGELFF	TGTGCCAGCAGACGAGATACAGGGGGTTGGAACACCGGGGAGCTGTTTTTT
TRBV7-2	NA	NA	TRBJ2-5	CASSLRVRGRGETQYF	TGTGCCAGCAGCTTACGAGTCAGGGGGCGGGGGGAGACCCAGTACTTC
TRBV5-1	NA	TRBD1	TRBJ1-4	CASSLGTGGAGEKLFF	TGCGCCAGCAGCTTGGGGACAGGGGGCGCGGGTGAAAAACTGTTTTTT
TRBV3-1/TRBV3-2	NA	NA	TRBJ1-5	CASRKAGSNQPQHF	TGTGCCAGCAGAAAGGCAGGTTCCAATCAGCCCCAGCATTTT
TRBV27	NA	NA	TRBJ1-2	CASSSSWVQYGYTF	TGTGCCAGCAGTTCCTCTTGGGTACAGTATGGCTACACCTTC
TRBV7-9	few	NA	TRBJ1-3	CASSLVGAGNTIYF	TGTGCCAGCAGCTTAGTCGGGGCTGGAAACACCATATATTTT
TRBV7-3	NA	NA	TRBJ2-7	CASSLIWGRQLYEQYF	TGTGCCAGCAGCTTAATTTGGGGCAGACAACTCTACGAGCAGTACTTC
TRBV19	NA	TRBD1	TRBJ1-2	CASRTGTGVYYGYTF	TGTGCCAGTAGAACCGGGACAGGGGTTTACTATGGCTACACCTTC
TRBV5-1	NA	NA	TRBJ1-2	CASSLPGDYGYTF	TGCGCCAGCAGCTTGCCGGGGGACTATGGCTACACCTTC
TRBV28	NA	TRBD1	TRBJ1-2	CASRPRGVSIDYGYTF	TGTGCCAGCAGGCCCAGGGGGGTCTCTATCGACTATGGCTACACCTTC
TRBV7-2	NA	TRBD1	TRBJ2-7	CASRPGQGFYEQYF	TGTGCCAGCAGGCCGGGACAGGGGTTCTACGAGCAGTACTTC
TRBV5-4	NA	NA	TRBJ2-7	CASSLAGGASSYEQYF	TGTGCCAGCAGCTTGGCCGGGGGAGCGAGTTCCTACGAGCAGTACTTC
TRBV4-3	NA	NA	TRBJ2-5	CASSQDRTYQETQYF	TGCGCCAGCAGCCAAGATAGGACATACCAAGAGACCCAGTACTTC
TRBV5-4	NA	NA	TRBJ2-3	CASSSGGAGDTQYF	TGTGCCAGCAGCTCAGGGGGAGCGGGAGATACGCAGTATTTT
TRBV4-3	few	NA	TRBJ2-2	CASSQSGELFF	TGCGCCAGCAGCCAGAGCGGGGAGCTGTTTTTT
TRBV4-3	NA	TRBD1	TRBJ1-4	CASSPDRVSEKLFF	TGCGCCAGCAGCCCCGACAGGGTTTCTGAAAAACTGTTTTTT
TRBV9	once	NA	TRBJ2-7	CASSVGVRGNPYEQYF	TGTGCCAGCAGCGTCGGGGTAAGAGGGAACCCCTACGAGCAGTACTTC
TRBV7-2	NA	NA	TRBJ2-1	CASSLVPGELAEQFF	TGTGCCAGCAGCTTAGTGCCAGGGGAATTGGCTGAGCAGTTCTTC
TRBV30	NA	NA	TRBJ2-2	CAWSVRTGELFF	TGTGCCTGGAGTGTCCGGACCGGGGAGCTGTTTTTT
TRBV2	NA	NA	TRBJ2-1	CASSRPLNGGHEQFF	TGTGCCAGCAGTCGACCCCTAAACGGGGGTCACGAGCAGTTCTTC
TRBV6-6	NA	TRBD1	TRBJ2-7	CASSRDRASYEQYF	TGTGCCAGCAGCCGGGACAGGGCATCCTACGAGCAGTACTTC
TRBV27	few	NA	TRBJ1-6	CASSSPSSYNSPLHF	TGTGCCAGCAGTTCCCCGAGCTCCTATAATTCACCCCTCCACTTT
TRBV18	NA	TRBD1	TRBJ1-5	CASSGGQGVQPQHF	TGTGCCAGCTCGGGGGGACAGGGGGTCCAGCCCCAGCATTTT
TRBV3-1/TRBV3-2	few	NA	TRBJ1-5	CASSQNGQNQPQHF	TGTGCCAGCAGCCAAAATGGACAGAATCAGCCCCAGCATTTT
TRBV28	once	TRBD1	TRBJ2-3	CASSLDRDRITDTQYF	TGTGCCAGCAGTTTAGATAGGGACAGGATCACAGATACGCAGTATTTT
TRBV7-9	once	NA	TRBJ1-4	CASSYREGEKLFF	TGTGCCAGCAGCTACAGGGAAGGTGAAAAACTGTTTTTT
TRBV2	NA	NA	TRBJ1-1	CASPEVLGDTEAFF	TGTGCCAGCCCTGAAGTCCTCGGGGACACTGAAGCTTTCTTT
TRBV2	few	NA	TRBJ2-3	CASSPQRAGITDTQYF	TGTGCCAGCAGTCCCCAAAGGGCAGGGATAACAGATACGCAGTATTTT
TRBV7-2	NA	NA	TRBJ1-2	CASSLKSGYGYTF	TGTGCCAGCAGCTTAAAATCAGGTTATGGCTACACCTTC
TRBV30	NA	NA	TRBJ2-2	CAWRWTGTTGELFF	TGTGCCTGGAGGTGGACGGGAACGACCGGGGAGCTGTTTTTT
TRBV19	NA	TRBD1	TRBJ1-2	CASRTGGGGYTF	TGTGCCAGTCGGACAGGGGGCGGTGGCTACACCTTC
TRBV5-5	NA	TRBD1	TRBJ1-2	CASSLVWTGNYGYTF	TGTGCCAGCAGCTTGGTATGGACAGGCAACTATGGCTACACCTTC
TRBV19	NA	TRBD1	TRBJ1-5	CASSIGGQGRVGQPQHF	TGTGCCAGTAGTATAGGGGGACAGGGAAGGGTCGGGCAGCCCCAGCATTTT
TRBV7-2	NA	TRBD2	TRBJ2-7	CASSRTSGDYEQYF	TGTGCCAGCAGCCGTACTAGCGGAGACTACGAGCAGTACTTC
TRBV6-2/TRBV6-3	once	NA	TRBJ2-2	CASRLFTGELFF	TGTGCCAGCCGCCTATTCACCGGGGAGCTGTTTTTT
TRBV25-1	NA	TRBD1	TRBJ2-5	CASSAGTGGNQETQYF	TGTGCCAGCAGTGCCGGGACAGGGGGAAACCAAGAGACCCAGTACTTC
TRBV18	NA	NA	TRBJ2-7	CASSTRFEQYF	TGTGCCAGCTCAACTAGATTCGAGCAGTACTTC
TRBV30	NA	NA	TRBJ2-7	CAWRQVSYEQYF	TGTGCCTGGCGGCAGGTATCCTACGAGCAGTACTTC
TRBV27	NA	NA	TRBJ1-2	CASSLATGTNYGYTF	TGTGCCAGCAGTTTAGCGACGGGGACTAACTATGGCTACACCTTC
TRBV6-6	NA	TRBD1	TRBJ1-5	CASSRTGWESNQPQHF	TGTGCCAGCAGCAGGACAGGGTGGGAGAGCAATCAGCCCCAGCATTTT
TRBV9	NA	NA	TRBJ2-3	CASSVAPMLGTSTDTQYF	TGTGCCAGCAGCGTAGCTCCTATGCTAGGGACTAGCACAGATACGCAGTATTTT
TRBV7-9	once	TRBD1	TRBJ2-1	CASSYWTGAVYNEQFF	TGTGCCAGCAGCTACTGGACAGGGGCTGTGTACAATGAGCAGTTCTTC
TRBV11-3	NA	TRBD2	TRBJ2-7	CASSPRASGTYEQYF	TGTGCCAGCAGCCCGCGGGCTAGCGGGACCTACGAGCAGTACTTC
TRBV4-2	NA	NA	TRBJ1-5	CASSGNLAGNQPQHF	TGTGCCAGCAGCGGAAACCTCGCAGGGAATCAGCCCCAGCATTTT
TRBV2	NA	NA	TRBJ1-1	CASSAPRQDSLTAFF	TGTGCCAGCAGTGCACCGAGACAGGATTCCCTAACGGCTTTCTTT
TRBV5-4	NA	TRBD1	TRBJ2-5	CASSPDRGSETQYF	TGTGCCAGCAGCCCCGACAGGGGGTCAGAGACCCAGTACTTC
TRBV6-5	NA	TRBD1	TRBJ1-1	CASETGGFTTEAFF	TGTGCCAGCGAGACAGGGGGATTTACCACTGAAGCTTTCTTT
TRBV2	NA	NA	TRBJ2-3	CASREGLGGYTQYF	TGTGCCAGCAGAGAGGGGCTAGGGGGATATACGCAGTATTTT
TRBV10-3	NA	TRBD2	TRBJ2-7	CAISTSGSSYEQYF	TGTGCCATCAGTACTAGCGGGAGCTCCTACGAGCAGTACTTC
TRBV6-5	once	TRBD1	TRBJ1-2	CASSLDRVDGYTF	TGTGCCAGCAGCTTAGACAGGGTGGATGGCTACACCTTC
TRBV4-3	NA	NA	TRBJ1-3	CASSQHSSDTIYF	TGCGCCAGCAGCCAACACAGCTCCGACACCATATATTTT
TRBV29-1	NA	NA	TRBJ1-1	CSETTGNTEAFF	TGCAGCGAAACAACGGGAAACACTGAAGCTTTCTTT